Each of the 27 T cell receptor beta chains below was sequenced from the same sample in a study of T cell repertoires in cytomegalovirus infection. Their cognate antigens are unknown. Using its own MiXCR run on the reads, TCRdb lists one record per CDR3 protein. The sample yields fewer than 1,000,000 distinct CDR3 sequences, around 32% seen once. Sequenced here: cultured CD8+ T cells from PBMCs, sampled from culture after CMV antigen stimulation. The source is a human donor in good health (CMV status not recorded). Some clones in this sample may be carry-over from other donors' samples.

This chain joins TRBV28 and TRBJ2-1; D gene uncertain. CDR3 length equals 12 residues. The V gene lost 5 bases and the J gene lost 10 bases, with 12 bases spanning the gap. Germline lookup yields CDR1 MDHEN and CDR2 SYDVKM. CDR3 in amino acids: CASSPPPGEQFF. The CDR3 bases are TGTGCCAGCAGTCCCCCGCCAGGAGAGCAGTTCTTC.

This clonotype turned up a few times. Germline and junction disagree at one end, which may indicate a read error. The chain links TRBV5-3 to TRBJ2-7; possible D gene TRBD2, 5 bases. TRBV5-3 is annotated as an ORF whose role is uncertain. The CDR3 contains 14 residues. CDR3 bases: TGTGCCAGCAGCTTGGCGTTAGGGAGATACGAGCAGTACTTC. Encoded protein: CASSLALGRYEQYF.

This sequence joins TRBV15 and TRBJ2-3; D call uncertain. This CDR3 has 13 residues. The germline V and J ends were trimmed by 1 base and 5 bases, with 7 bases remaining between them. Germline V gene lookup returns CDR1 LNHNV and CDR2 YYDKDF (reference sequence). The CDR3 region is CATSRVQGDTQYF. Written as DNA, the CDR3 is TGTGCCACCAGCAGAGTACAAGGAGATACGCAGTATTTT.

This chain joins TRBV7-6 and TRBJ1-4, with D unresolved. The CDR3 runs 16 residues. V lost 5 bases to trimming and J lost 0 bases, with 13 bases between them. Looked up from germline, CDR1 is SGHVS and CDR2 is FNYEAQ. CDR3 in DNA: TGTGCCAGCAGCCGAGGATTGGTTGCAACTAATGAAAAACTGTTTTTT. It encodes CASSRGLVATNEKLFF.

J is TRBJ2-7 and V is TRBV20-1, with 8 bases fitting TRBD1. Germline V gene sequence: CDR1 DFQATT, CDR2 SNEGSKA (reference sequence). V trimming: 4 bases; J trimming: 2 bases; junction bases outside the gene matches: 7. CDR3 length: 14 residues. CDR3 region: CSAIGTGDTYEQYF. The DNA for the CDR3 is TGCAGTGCTATAGGGACAGGTGATACCTACGAGCAGTACTTC.

This clonotype was seen many times. V usage is TRBV7-2 and J usage is TRBJ2-3; the D gene is possibly TRBD2 (5 bases). Germline CDR1 reads SGHTA; CDR2 reads FQGNSA. The CDR3 is 20 amino acids. With 3 bases removed from V and 2 bases from J, the gap between germline ends came to 27 bases. CDR3 sequence reads: CASSFYKTPVPGENTDTQYF. DNA of the CDR3: TGTGCCAGCAGCTTCTATAAAACCCCTGTCCCCGGGGAGAACACAGATACGCAGTATTTT.

The V and J genes are TRBV7-8 and TRBJ1-3, with a weak D call TRBD1 (5 bases). V lost 3 bases and J 0 bases, leaving 15 bases between the germline ends. This CDR3 has 17 amino acids. Looked up from germline, CDR1 is SGHVS and CDR2 is FQNEAQ. In nucleotides, the CDR3 is TGTGCCAGCAGCTTCGTCCCGGGACCCTCCTCTGGAAACACCATATATTTT. As protein: CASSFVPGPSSGNTIYF.

This clonotype appeared a few times. The chain recombines TRBV6-8 with TRBJ2-1; TRBD1 aligns across 8 bases. The CDR3 has 12 amino acids. Germline assignment: CDR1 MNHGY and CDR2 SAAAGT. Germline trimming cut 6 bases from V and 15 bases from J; bases unmatched to any gene: 10. CDR3 loop: CASSSGGAVRFF. CDR3 coding DNA: TGTGCCAGCAGCTCAGGGGGCGCGGTTCGGTTCTTC.

In the case of this clonotype: A much larger clone lies a single base off, so this may be a read error. The genes are TRBV7-8 and TRBJ2-1, with a tentative D call TRBD2 (6 bases). The CDR3 spans 14 residues. CDR1 is SGHVS, CDR2 FQNEAQ, per germline. The CDR3 DNA sequence: TGTGTCAGCAGCCGGCAGGCACTAGCCTATGAGCAGTTCTTC. Its protein product is CVSSRQALAYEQFF.

This clonotype was seen a few times. The CDR3 is CATSRDEQLTYGYTF. The CDR3 DNA sequence: TGTGCCACCAGCAGAGATGAACAGCTGACTTATGGCTACACCTTC. The rearrangement uses TRBV15 and TRBJ1-2; D uncertain. Trimming took off 0 bases at V and 5 bases at J, with 13 bases between the two ends. The CDR3 extends over 15 amino acids. Germline values: CDR1 LNHNV, CDR2 YYDKDF (reference sequence).

The chain links TRBV10-2 to TRBJ2-7, with a possible D match to TRBD2 (5 bases). The CDR3 is made up of 13 amino acids. V was pared by 5 bases and J by 3 bases, with 11 bases between. Germline V gives CDR1 WSHSY, CDR2 SAAADI. CDR3 in DNA: TGCGCCAGCAGTCTATTGGGAGACTACGAGCAGTACTTC. Its translation is CASSLLGDYEQYF.

In this sample, this clonotype turned up a few times. CDR3 nucleotides: TGTGCCAGCAGCTCCGAGGAGGGGGCAGGGGAGCAGTACTTC. This sequence encodes CASSSEEGAGEQYF. The chain joins TRBV7-9 to TRBJ2-7; TRBD1 is a possible D gene (7 bases). The CDR3 has 14 residues. CDR1 and CDR2 (germline): SEHNR, FQNEAQ (reference sequence). Between the trimmed V and J ends, which lost 4 bases and 7 bases, there was a span of 17 bases.

CDR3 in amino acids: CASPGGAGNEQFF. CDR3 DNA sequence: TGTGCCAGCCCCGGTGGGGCGGGGAATGAGCAGTTCTTC. The chain has TRBV2 and TRBJ2-1; TRBD2 might be the D (6 bases). V lost 8 bases and J 7 bases, leaving 15 bases between the germline ends. Per germline, CDR1 SNHLY and CDR2 FYNNEI. This CDR3 spans 13 amino acids.

This clonotype was observed a few times. This rearrangement joins TRBV7-6 to TRBJ2-3, with 7 bases lining up with TRBD1. The CDR3 has 17 residues. After removal of 5 bases from V and 3 bases from J, the junction contained 14 bases not matched to a gene. Germline assignment: CDR1 SGHVS and CDR2 FNYEAQ. CDR3 amino acids: CASSQPLGQADTDTQYF. The CDR3 region has the DNA TGTGCCAGCAGCCAGCCTCTTGGACAGGCCGATACAGATACGCAGTATTTT.

In its sample, this clonotype was seen a few times. The rearrangement joins TRBV7-9 to TRBJ2-5, with 16 nucleotides matching TRBD2. The germline gives CDR1 SEHNR, CDR2 FQNEAQ (reference sequence). The CDR3 contains 17 residues. J lost 2 bases, V lost 4 bases, and 4 bases had no gene match. The CDR3 reads CASSSGTSGGAQETQYF. The DNA of the CDR3 is TGTGCCAGCAGCTCCGGGACTAGCGGGGGGGCTCAAGAGACCCAGTACTTC.

The rearrangement joins TRBV4-3 to TRBJ1-2; D uncertain. Germline loops: CDR1 LGHNA, CDR2 YSLEER. Trimming took off 0 bases at V and 3 bases at J, with 14 bases between the two ends. The CDR3 consists of 16 residues. Written as DNA, the CDR3 is TGCGCCAGCAGCCAAGATCCCCTGACAAGCTACTATGGCTACACCTTC. This encodes CASSQDPLTSYYGYTF.

About this clonotype itself: One end of the junction fails to match germline, which may point to a read error. The gene calls are TRBV7-2 and TRBJ1-1, with D tentatively TRBD1 (6 bases). CDR3 length: 14 amino acids. Germline V lookup: CDR1 SGHTA, CDR2 FQGNSA. CDR3 nucleotides: TGTGCCAACAGCGTTGACAGGACGAACACTGAAGCTTTCTTT. Translated, it gives CANSVDRTNTEAFF. Supplemented by reference TRBV7-2 and TRBJ1-1, the full variable domain reads GAGVSQSPSNKVTEKGKDVELRCDPISGHTALYWYRQSLGQGLEFLIYFQGNSAPDKSGLPSDRFSAERTGGSVSTLTIQRTQQEDSAVYLCANSVDRTNTEAFFGQGTRLTVV.

The genes are TRBV6-6 and TRBJ2-2; 11 bases agree with TRBD2. The germline CDR1 and CDR2 sequences are MNHNY and SVGAGI (reference sequence). Trimming took 2 bases from V and 5 from J; bases not matched to a gene: 13. The CDR3 has 19 amino acids. CDR3 in DNA: TGTGCCAGCAGTTACCCACGTTCTAGCGGGGGGCCCCGTACCGGGGAGCTGTTTTTT. Translating gives CASSYPRSSGGPRTGELFF.

This chain uses TRBV4-1 with TRBJ2-1; TRBD1 matches 7 bases. V lost 2 bases and J lost 4; bases outside the gene matches: 11. The CDR3 is 17 residues long. Germline lookup yields CDR1 MGHRA and CDR2 YSYEKL. CDR3 sequence: CASSQSTEGQRYNEQFF. The DNA of the CDR3 is TGCGCCAGCAGCCAATCAACAGAGGGACAGAGATACAATGAGCAGTTCTTC.

This clonotype was detected only a few times. The chain has TRBV20-1 and TRBJ2-1; 9 bases map to TRBD2. The length of the CDR3 is 16 residues. The V gene end was trimmed by 7 bases and the J gene end by 4 bases; junction bases not matched to a gene: 14. From germline, CDR1 is DFQATT and CDR2 SNEGSKA (reference sequence). The CDR3 sequence is CSGEGRRGGIYNEQFF. Written as DNA, the CDR3 is TGCAGTGGGGAGGGGAGGCGGGGGGGCATTTACAATGAGCAGTTCTTC.

J is TRBJ1-5 and V is TRBV3-1; 9 bases align to TRBD1. With 6 bases clipped from V and 3 bases from J, the junction kept 6 bases outside the gene matches. The CDR3 has 15 amino acids. Germline CDR1 is LGHDT and CDR2 is YNNKEL (reference sequence). The chain's CDR3 is CASSPGTGTNQPQHF. The CDR3 DNA reads TGTGCCAGCAGTCCCGGGACAGGGACCAATCAGCCCCAGCATTTT.

This clonotype was detected many times. The CDR3 is CASSQDIPGGITGELFF. The CDR3 DNA sequence: TGTGCCAGCAGCCAAGATATCCCAGGCGGGATCACCGGGGAGCTGTTTTTT. The chain joins TRBV3-1 to TRBJ2-2, with a tentative D call TRBD2 (6 bases). Trimming removed 0 bases from V and 4 bases from J, with 15 bases in between. The CDR3 totals 17 residues. CDR1 is LGHDT and CDR2 is YNNKEL in the germline V gene (reference sequence).

The table lists this clonotype with a count of one. The rearrangement joins TRBV27 to TRBJ2-6, with 10 bases lining up with TRBD1. With V trimmed by 4 bases and J by 0 bases, 12 bases remained unmatched. Looked up from germline, CDR1 is MNHEY and CDR2 is SMNVEV (reference sequence). CDR3 length equals 20 residues. CDR3 in amino acids: CASSSLSVGTGASGANVLTF. DNA of the CDR3: TGTGCCAGCAGTTCCCTTTCGGTAGGGACAGGGGCCTCTGGGGCCAACGTCCTGACTTTC.

This clonotype was seen repeatedly, ten times or more. J is TRBJ1-1 and V is TRBV6-5; D not certain. There are 15 residues in the CDR3. Germline lookup yields CDR1 MNHEY and CDR2 SVGAGI. V was cut by 1 base and J by 1 base, with 10 bases left in between. DNA of the CDR3: TGTGCCAGCAGTTACTTTCCGGACGGGAACACTGAAGCTTTCTTT. Encoded protein: CASSYFPDGNTEAFF.

The chain carries TRBV4-1 and TRBJ2-2, with D hard to call. The CDR3 spans 18 residues. The V gene's germline CDR1 is MGHRA and CDR2 YSYEKL. Trimming removed 1 base at V and 0 bases at J, with 15 bases between. CDR3 DNA: TGCGCCAGCAGCCAAGGACCCATGAGTAGTGCGAACACCGGGGAGCTGTTTTTT. Protein: CASSQGPMSSANTGELFF.

This clonotype occurred a few times. The chain joins TRBV7-9 to TRBJ2-7; D not certain. CDR1 and CDR2 (germline): SEHNR, FQNEAQ (reference sequence). V was clipped by 5 bases and J by 2 bases, with 7 bases between them. CDR3 length: 12 residues. The DNA for the CDR3 is TGTGCCAGCAGCAGGGATACCTACGAGCAGTACGTC. Its translation is CASSRDTYEQYV.

The chain links TRBV7-6 to TRBJ2-5; TRBD2 matches at 8 bases. With V trimmed by 2 bases and J by 5 bases, 16 bases remained unmatched. CDR1 is SGHVS, CDR2 FNYEAQ, per germline. The CDR3 has 18 residues. The CDR3 protein is CASSLTGGSGALGETQYF. DNA for the CDR3: TGTGCCAGCAGCTTAACCGGTGGTAGCGGGGCCCTCGGGGAGACCCAGTACTTC.